The T cell receptor (beta chain) under discussion was sequenced for a study of shared clonotypes between healthy human individuals. Study observations and caveats: Some clonotypes were shared by all four sorted-subset donors, while others were not shared. The non-shared ones had lower generation probabilities than the shared ones. Owing to a small donor count, the genetic and exposure-history diversity represented was limited.

A CD45RA+ naive subset and a CD45RA-negative memory subset were split from CD4+ cells. Germline lookup yields CDR1 SEHNR and CDR2 FQNEAQ (reference sequence). The V gene lost 5 bases and the J gene lost 3 bases, with 8 bases spanning the gap. The CDR3 consists of 12 residues. In the case of this clone: Its specificity is unknown. Other DNA sequences of this sample code for an identical CDR3.

Sequenced by immunoSEQ multiplex PCR; TCRdb stores in-frame clones only, minus some. The data contain over 2 million clones, about 95% of them singletons. This receptor was obtained from a man between 18 and 35 years old in good health. The chain combines TRBV7-9 with TRBJ2-7; no clear D gene. The sequencing input was naive CD4+ T cells sorted from blood. Subset in this sample: CD45RA+ positively selected. CDR3 sequence reads: CASSPSSYEQYF. The CDR3 DNA is TGTGCCAGCAGCCCCTCAAGCTACGAGCAGTACTTC.